Shown below are 20 T cell receptor beta chains from a single sample sequenced in a study of T cell repertoires and HLA-DP antigens. After more than twelve days' expansion, CD4+ cells were restimulated 24 h with HeLa expressing allogeneic DPB1. Cells were stimulated with HeLa cells transduced with HLA-DPA1/DPB1, HLA-DM, invariant chain and CD80. Clones were read by immunoSEQ multiplex PCR, and TCRdb kept only the in-frame ones, dropping some. The table lists over 1,500 clones, more than 75% of them singletons, with around 56% in the top ten. Sequencing used CD137- CD4+ T cells from cultured PBMCs. The receptors derive from a man aged 45-65 years in good health and CMV-seronegative.

The chain carries TRBV7-9 and TRBJ2-5, with D perhaps being TRBD1 or TRBD2 (5 bases each). Germline CDR1 is SEHNR and CDR2 is FQNEAQ (reference sequence). The ends were cut back, 1 base at V and 4 bases at J, with 13 bases in the middle. The CDR3 is 15 residues long. CDR3 sequence: CASSLGGMGRETQYF. The CDR3 DNA sequence: TGTGCCAGCAGCTTAGGGGGGATGGGGCGAGAGACCCAGTACTTC. The full variable domain, its missing parts supplied by reference TRBV7-9 and TRBJ2-5, is DTGVSQNPRHKITKRGQNVTFRCDPISEHNRLYWYRQTLGQGPEFLTYFQNEAQLEKSRLLSDRFSAERPKGSFSTLEIQRTEQGDSAMYLCASSLGGMGRETQYFGPGTRLLVL.

V gene TRBV5-4 combines with J gene TRBJ2-1; tentatively, D is TRBD2 (6 bases). There are 16 residues in the CDR3. Per the germline V gene, CDR1 is SGHNT and CDR2 is YYREEE (reference sequence). V dropped 5 bases and J dropped 7 bases, with 22 bases sitting between them. CDR3 nucleotides: TGTGCCAGCAGTCCGCCCAGGGTAGCGGCCATTAATGAGCAGTTCTTC. Protein product: CASSPPRVAAINEQFF.

The chain has TRBV7-8 and TRBJ2-5; 7 bases match TRBD2. Germline V lookup: CDR1 SGHVS, CDR2 FQNEAQ. The length of the CDR3 is 16 residues. Losses at the gene ends were 5 bases for V and 5 bases for J; bases not matched to a gene: 14. The CDR3 nucleotides read TGTGCCAGCAGCCCAATCAGCGGGTTCGGGGGGGAGACCCAGTACTTC. It translates to CASSPISGFGGETQYF.

V gene TRBV5-1 combines with J gene TRBJ1-2; D may be TRBD1 (6 bases). This CDR3 contains 14 residues. The V gene's germline CDR1 is SGHRS and CDR2 YFSETQ. V was shortened by 6 bases and J by 7 bases, with 19 bases between the two germline ends. The CDR3: CASTEIQGAAGYTF. For the CDR3, the DNA is TGCGCCAGCACGGAGATACAGGGTGCGGCTGGCTACACCTTC.

This clone appeared once. CDR3 residues: CASRGTGYTDTQYF. CDR3 bases: TGTGCCAGCAGGGGGACTGGATACACAGATACGCAGTATTTT. The chain employs TRBV7-2 and TRBJ2-3; D perhaps matches TRBD2 (6 bases). The V end was cut by 6 bases, the J end by 2 bases, with 12 bases between. The CDR3 extends over 14 amino acids. The germline gives CDR1 SGHTA, CDR2 FQGNSA.

The genes are TRBV7-2 and TRBJ2-2; TRBD2 is a possible D gene (7 bases). The germline V and J ends were trimmed by 6 bases and 5 bases, with 19 bases remaining between them. The CDR3 is 16 amino acids. Germline V gene sequence: CDR1 SGHTA, CDR2 FQGNSA. CDR3 sequence (DNA): TGTGCCAGCAGTTCATTTAGGGGAGGGGGGACCGGGGAGCTGTTTTTT. The encoded protein is CASSSFRGGGTGELFF.

This chain joins TRBV6-5 and TRBJ2-5, with no clear D. The germline CDR1 and CDR2 sequences are MNHEY and SVGAGI. The CDR3 is 11 residues long. Trimming stripped 5 bases from V and 7 bases from J, with 8 bases between. The CDR3 DNA sequence: TGTGCCAGCAGTACTGGGTTGACCCAGTACTTC. Protein: CASSTGLTQYF.

As DNA, the CDR3 is TGTGCCAGCAGTGAAGGGACAGGGGGGTTGGGGAACATTCAGTACTTC. Encoded protein: CASSEGTGGLGNIQYF. The chain combines TRBV6-1 with TRBJ2-4; TRBD1 matches 10 bases. Trimming took 1 base from V and 7 from J; bases not matched to a gene: 7. The CDR3 is made up of 16 amino acids. Germline V CDR1 and CDR2: MNHNS, SASEGT.

The chain recombines TRBV2 with TRBJ2-2; D perhaps matches TRBD1 (5 bases). The germline V and J ends were trimmed by 8 bases and 1 base, with 11 bases remaining between them. The CDR3 length is 14 residues. From germline, CDR1 is SNHLY and CDR2 FYNNEI. Written as DNA, the CDR3 is TGTGCCAGCCTTCTAACAGGGAACACCGGGGAGCTGTTTTTT. Translating gives CASLLTGNTGELFF.

The chain combines TRBV7-2 with TRBJ2-6; either TRBD1 or TRBD2 may supply D (5 bases each). Trimming cost V 3 bases and J 2 bases, with 8 bases left between them. The CDR3 has 15 amino acids. Germline V lookup: CDR1 SGHTA, CDR2 FQGNSA. CDR3 sequence (DNA): TGTGCCAGCAGCTTGCAGGGAGCTGGGGCCAACGTCCTGACTTTC. Translated, it gives CASSLQGAGANVLTF.

The chain joins TRBV5-5 to TRBJ2-2; the match to TRBD2 covers 10 bases. The CDR3 is made up of 17 amino acids. CDR1 and CDR2 (germline): SGHKS, YYEKEE (reference sequence). The trim removed 2 bases at V and 6 bases at J, leaving 10 bases unmatched. CDR3 amino acids: CASSFLAGVPGAGELFF. The DNA for the CDR3 is TGTGCCAGCAGCTTTCTAGCGGGAGTCCCCGGGGCCGGGGAGCTGTTTTTT. The full variable domain, its missing parts supplied by reference TRBV5-5 and TRBJ2-2, is DAGVTQSPTHLIKTRGQQVTLRCSPISGHKSVSWYQQVLGQGPQFIFQYYEKEERGRGNFPDRFSARQFPNYSSELNVNALLLGDSALYLCASSFLAGVPGAGELFFGEGSRLTVL.

The chain employs TRBV10-2 and TRBJ2-3, with 9 positions matching TRBD2. The germline V gene encodes CDR1 WSHSY and CDR2 SAAADI. Trimming removed 5 bases from V and 5 bases from J; junction bases left unmatched: 11. The CDR3 loop spans 16 amino acids. The CDR3 loop reads CASSTHAGGPIDTQYF. CDR3 DNA: TGCGCCAGCAGTACCCACGCGGGAGGGCCAATAGATACGCAGTATTTT.

J is TRBJ2-3 and V is TRBV28; D unresolved. V dropped 3 bases and J dropped 2 bases, with 3 bases sitting between them. Germline V gene sequence: CDR1 MDHEN, CDR2 SYDVKM. The CDR3 is 12 amino acids. The CDR3 DNA reads TGTGCCAGCAGTTTCACCACAGATACGCAGTATTTT. This translates into CASSFTTDTQYF.

This clone was picked up a small number of times. The rearrangement links TRBV19 to TRBJ1-2; D might be TRBD1 (6 bases). Germline V gene data show CDR1 as LNHDA and CDR2 as SQIVND (reference sequence). V lost 9 bases and J lost 0, with 14 bases in between. This CDR3 has 14 amino acids. CDR3 nucleotides: TGTGCCAGCAATAGCCGGACAGCTAACTATGGCTACACCTTC. The encoded protein is CASNSRTANYGYTF.

V is TRBV6-5 and J is TRBJ2-1; TRBD2 matches 7 bases. This CDR3 is built from 12 residues. The V segment lost 4 bases and the J segment 13 bases; nucleotides outside the gene matches: 7. Germline V CDR1 and CDR2: MNHEY, SVGAGI. The CDR3 DNA follows: TGTGCCAGCAGTTCGCCTGGGGGGGATCAGTTCTTC. Protein: CASSSPGGDQFF.

This chain joins TRBV6-5 and TRBJ1-2; D gene unclear. CDR1 MNHEY and CDR2 SVGAGI come from the germline V gene. The germline V and J ends were trimmed by 5 bases and 8 bases, with 18 bases remaining between them. The CDR3 has 14 amino acids. CDR3 DNA: TGTGCCAGCAGTGCCCCCCGGGGTGGGAACGGCTACACCTTC. Translation gives CASSAPRGGNGYTF.

This clone was picked up one time. This sequence joins TRBV18 and TRBJ2-1, with TRBD1 matching 7 bases. The V and J ends lost 3 bases and 0 bases, in that order; junction bases with no gene match: 8. This CDR3 has 17 amino acids. Per germline, CDR1 KGHSH and CDR2 LQKENI. The CDR3 loop is CASSPRGPLSSYNEQFF. The DNA for the CDR3 is TGTGCCAGCTCACCGAGGGGGCCTCTAAGCTCCTACAATGAGCAGTTCTTC.

The chain links TRBV6-5 to TRBJ2-1; D is undetermined. The CDR3 consists of 14 residues. CDR1 MNHEY and CDR2 SVGAGI come from the germline V gene. Trimming cost V 5 bases and J 8 bases, with 16 bases left between them. Here the CDR3 reads CASSRSPGRDEQFF. CDR3 in DNA: TGTGCCAGCAGTCGCTCCCCGGGTCGGGATGAGCAGTTCTTC.

The chain is built from TRBV7-9 and TRBJ2-1; TRBD2 matches 7 bases. The germline V gene encodes CDR1 SEHNR and CDR2 FQNEAQ (reference sequence). This CDR3 has 13 amino acids. The V segment lost 5 bases and the J segment 6 bases; nucleotides outside the gene matches: 4. In DNA, the CDR3 is TGTGCCAGCAGCCAACTAGCGCTCAATGAGCAGTTCTTC. Protein product: CASSQLALNEQFF.

The chain joins TRBV6-1 to TRBJ2-3; a weak D match, TRBD1 (6 bases). Trimming left V 4 bases short and J 2 bases short, with 16 bases between. The CDR3 spans 16 residues. Germline V gives CDR1 MNHNS, CDR2 SASEGT. The CDR3 spells CASSGFFDRHTDTQYF. The CDR3, as DNA: TGTGCCAGCAGTGGATTCTTTGACAGGCACACAGATACGCAGTATTTT.